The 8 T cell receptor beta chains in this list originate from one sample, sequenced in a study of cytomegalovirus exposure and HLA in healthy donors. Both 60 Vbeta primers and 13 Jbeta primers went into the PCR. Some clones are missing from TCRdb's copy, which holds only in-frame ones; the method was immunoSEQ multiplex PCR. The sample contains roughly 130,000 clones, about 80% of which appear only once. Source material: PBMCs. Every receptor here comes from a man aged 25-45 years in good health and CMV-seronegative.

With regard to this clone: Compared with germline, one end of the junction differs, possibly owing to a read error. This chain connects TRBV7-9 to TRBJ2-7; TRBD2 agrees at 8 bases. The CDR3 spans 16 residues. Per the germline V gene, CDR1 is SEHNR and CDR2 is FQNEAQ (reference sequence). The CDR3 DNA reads TGTTCCAGCAGCTTAGCGCCAAGCGGGGGCTCCTACGAGCAGTACTTC. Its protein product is CSSSLAPSGGSYEQYF.

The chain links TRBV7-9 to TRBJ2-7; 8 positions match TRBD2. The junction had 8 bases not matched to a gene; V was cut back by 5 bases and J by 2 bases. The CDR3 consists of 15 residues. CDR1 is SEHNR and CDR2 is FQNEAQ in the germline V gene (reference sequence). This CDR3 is CASSPVETSAYEQYF. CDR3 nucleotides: TGTGCCAGCAGCCCAGTAGAGACTAGCGCCTACGAGCAGTACTTC.

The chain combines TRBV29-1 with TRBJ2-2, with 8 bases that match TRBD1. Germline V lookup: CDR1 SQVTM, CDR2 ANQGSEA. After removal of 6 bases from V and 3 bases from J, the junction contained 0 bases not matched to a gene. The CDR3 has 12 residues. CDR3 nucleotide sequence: TGCAGCGTGACAGGGGACACCGGGGAGCTGTTTTTT. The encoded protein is CSVTGDTGELFF.

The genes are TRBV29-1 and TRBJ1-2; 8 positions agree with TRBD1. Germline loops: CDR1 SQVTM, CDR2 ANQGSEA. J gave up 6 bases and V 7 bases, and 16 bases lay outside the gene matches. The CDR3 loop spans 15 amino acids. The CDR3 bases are TGCAGCGCCCACCTGATTGGACAGGGTTTTGATGGCTACACCTTC. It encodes CSAHLIGQGFDGYTF.

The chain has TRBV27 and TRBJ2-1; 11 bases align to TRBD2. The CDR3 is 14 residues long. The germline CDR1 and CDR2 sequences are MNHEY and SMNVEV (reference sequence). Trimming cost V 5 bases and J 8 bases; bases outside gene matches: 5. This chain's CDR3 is CASSHGTSGYEQFF. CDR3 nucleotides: TGTGCCAGCAGTCATGGGACTAGCGGATATGAGCAGTTCTTC.

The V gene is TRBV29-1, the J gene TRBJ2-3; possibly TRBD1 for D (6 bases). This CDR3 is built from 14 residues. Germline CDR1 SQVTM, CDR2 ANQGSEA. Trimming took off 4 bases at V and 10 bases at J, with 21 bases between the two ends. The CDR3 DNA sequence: TGCAGCGTTGTAGTGCAGGGGCGCCAAGACGCGCAGTATTTT. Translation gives CSVVVQGRQDAQYF.

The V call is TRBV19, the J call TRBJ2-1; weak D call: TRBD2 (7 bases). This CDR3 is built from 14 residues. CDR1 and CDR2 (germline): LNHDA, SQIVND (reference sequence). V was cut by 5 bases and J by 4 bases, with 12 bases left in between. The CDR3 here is CASSAGRGYNEQFF. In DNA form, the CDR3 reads TGTGCCAGTAGTGCAGGGAGGGGGTACAATGAGCAGTTCTTC.

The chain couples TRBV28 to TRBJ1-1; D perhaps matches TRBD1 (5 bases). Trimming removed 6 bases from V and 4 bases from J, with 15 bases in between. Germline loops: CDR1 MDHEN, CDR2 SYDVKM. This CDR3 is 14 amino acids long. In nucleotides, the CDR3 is TGTGCCAGCAGCCGATCCCTCGGGGGCACTGAAGCTTTCTTT. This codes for CASSRSLGGTEAFF.